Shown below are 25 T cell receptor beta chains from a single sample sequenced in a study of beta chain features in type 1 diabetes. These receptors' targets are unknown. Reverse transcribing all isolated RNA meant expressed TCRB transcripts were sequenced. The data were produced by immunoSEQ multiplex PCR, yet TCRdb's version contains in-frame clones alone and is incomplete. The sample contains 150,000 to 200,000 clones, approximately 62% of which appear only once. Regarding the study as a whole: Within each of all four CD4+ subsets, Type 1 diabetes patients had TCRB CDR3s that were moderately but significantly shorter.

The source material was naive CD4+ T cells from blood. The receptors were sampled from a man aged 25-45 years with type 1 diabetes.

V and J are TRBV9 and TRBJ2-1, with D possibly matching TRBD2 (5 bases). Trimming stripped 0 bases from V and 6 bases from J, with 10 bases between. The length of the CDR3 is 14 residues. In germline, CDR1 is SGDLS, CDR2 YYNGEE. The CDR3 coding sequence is TGTGCCAGCAGCGTAGCCCCCGGAGGCAATGAGCAGTTCTTC. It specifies CASSVAPGGNEQFF.

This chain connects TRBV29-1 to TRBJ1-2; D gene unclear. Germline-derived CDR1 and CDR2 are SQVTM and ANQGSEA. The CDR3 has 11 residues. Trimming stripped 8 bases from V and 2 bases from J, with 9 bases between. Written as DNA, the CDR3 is TGCAGCCATGGACTGAACTATGGCTACACCTTC. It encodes CSHGLNYGYTF.

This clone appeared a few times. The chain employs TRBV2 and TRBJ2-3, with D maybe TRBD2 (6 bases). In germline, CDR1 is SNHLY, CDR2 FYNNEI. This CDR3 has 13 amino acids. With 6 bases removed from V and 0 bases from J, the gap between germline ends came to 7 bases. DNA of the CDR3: TGTGCCAGCAGCGGGGGAAGCACAGATACGCAGTATTTT. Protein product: CASSGGSTDTQYF.

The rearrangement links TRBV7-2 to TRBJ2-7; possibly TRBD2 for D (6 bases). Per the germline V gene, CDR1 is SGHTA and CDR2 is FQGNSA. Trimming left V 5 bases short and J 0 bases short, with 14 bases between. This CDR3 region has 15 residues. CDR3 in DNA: TGTGCCAGCAGCCGCCGGGACTCCCTCTCCTACGAGCAGTACTTC. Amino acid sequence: CASSRRDSLSYEQYF. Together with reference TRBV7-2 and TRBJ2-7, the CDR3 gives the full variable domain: GAGVSQSPSNKVTEKGKDVELRCDPISGHTALYWYRQSLGQGLEFLIYFQGNSAPDKSGLPSDRFSAERTGGSVSTLTIQRTQQEDSAVYLCASSRRDSLSYEQYFGPGTRLTVT.

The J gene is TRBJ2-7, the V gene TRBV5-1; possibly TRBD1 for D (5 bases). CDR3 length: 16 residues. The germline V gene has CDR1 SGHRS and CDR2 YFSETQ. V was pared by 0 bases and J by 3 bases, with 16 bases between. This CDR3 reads CASSLASGGADYEQYF. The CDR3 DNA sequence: TGCGCCAGCAGCTTGGCGTCTGGTGGGGCGGACTACGAGCAGTACTTC.

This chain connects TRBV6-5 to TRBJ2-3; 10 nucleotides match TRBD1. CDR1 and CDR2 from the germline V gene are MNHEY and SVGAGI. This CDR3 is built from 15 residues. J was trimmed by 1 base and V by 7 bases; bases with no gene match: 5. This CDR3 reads CASKRGQGGTDTQYF. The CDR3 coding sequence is TGTGCCAGCAAAAGAGGACAGGGGGGCACAGATACGCAGTATTTT.

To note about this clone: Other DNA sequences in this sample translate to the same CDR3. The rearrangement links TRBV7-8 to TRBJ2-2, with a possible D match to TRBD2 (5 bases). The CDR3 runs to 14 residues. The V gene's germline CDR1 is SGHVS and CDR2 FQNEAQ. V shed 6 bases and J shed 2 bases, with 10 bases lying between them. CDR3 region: CASRLTGNTGELFF. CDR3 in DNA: TGTGCCAGCAGATTGACGGGAAACACCGGGGAGCTGTTTTTT. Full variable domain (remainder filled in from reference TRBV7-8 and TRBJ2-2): GAGVSQSPRYKVAKRGQDVALRCDPISGHVSLFWYQQALGQGPEFLTYFQNEAQLDKSGLPSDRFFAERPEGSVSTLKIQRTQQEDSAVYLCASRLTGNTGELFFGEGSRLTVL.

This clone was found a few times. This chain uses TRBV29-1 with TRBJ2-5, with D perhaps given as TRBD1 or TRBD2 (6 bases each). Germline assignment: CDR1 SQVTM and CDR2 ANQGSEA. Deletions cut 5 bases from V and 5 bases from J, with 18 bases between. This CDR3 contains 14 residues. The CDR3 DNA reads TGCAGCGTTTCAGGGCTGAGAGGGGGGGAGACCCAGTACTTC. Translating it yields CSVSGLRGGETQYF.

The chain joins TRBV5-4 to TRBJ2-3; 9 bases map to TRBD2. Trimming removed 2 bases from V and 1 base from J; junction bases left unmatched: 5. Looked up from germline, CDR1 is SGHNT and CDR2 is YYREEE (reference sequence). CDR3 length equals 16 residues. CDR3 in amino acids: CASSLGQRGGTDTQYF. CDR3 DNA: TGTGCCAGCAGCTTAGGGCAGCGGGGGGGCACAGATACGCAGTATTTT.

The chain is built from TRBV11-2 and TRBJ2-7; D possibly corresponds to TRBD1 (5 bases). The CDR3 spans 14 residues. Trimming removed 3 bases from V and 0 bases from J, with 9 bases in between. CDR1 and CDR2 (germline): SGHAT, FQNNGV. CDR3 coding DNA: TGTGCCAGCAGCTTCGGACAAGCCTCCTACGAGCAGTACTTC. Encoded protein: CASSFGQASYEQYF.

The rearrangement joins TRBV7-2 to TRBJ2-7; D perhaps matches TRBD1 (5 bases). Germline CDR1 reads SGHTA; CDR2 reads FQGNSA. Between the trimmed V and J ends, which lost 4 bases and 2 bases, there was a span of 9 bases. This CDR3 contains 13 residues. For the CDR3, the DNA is TGTGCCAGCAGCTCCGCAGGGCCCTACGAGCAGTACTTC. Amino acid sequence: CASSSAGPYEQYF. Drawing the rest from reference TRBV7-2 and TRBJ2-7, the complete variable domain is GAGVSQSPSNKVTEKGKDVELRCDPISGHTALYWYRQSLGQGLEFLIYFQGNSAPDKSGLPSDRFSAERTGGSVSTLTIQRTQQEDSAVYLCASSSAGPYEQYFGPGTRLTVT.

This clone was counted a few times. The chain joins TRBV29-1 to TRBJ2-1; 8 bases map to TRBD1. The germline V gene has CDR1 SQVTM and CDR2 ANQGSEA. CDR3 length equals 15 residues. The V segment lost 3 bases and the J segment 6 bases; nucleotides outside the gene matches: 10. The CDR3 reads CSVETGERSLNEQFF. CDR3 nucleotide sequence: TGCAGCGTTGAGACAGGGGAAAGGAGTCTCAATGAGCAGTTCTTC.

For the CDR3, the DNA is TGTGCCAGCAGTTACAATCAGGGCGGCACAGATACGCAGTATTTT. Encoded protein: CASSYNQGGTDTQYF. This chain connects TRBV7-2 to TRBJ2-3; possible D gene TRBD1, 5 bases. The length of the CDR3 is 15 residues. CDR1 SGHTA and CDR2 FQGNSA come from the germline V gene. Trimming shortened V by 6 bases and J by 1 base, and 14 bases separated the two germline ends.

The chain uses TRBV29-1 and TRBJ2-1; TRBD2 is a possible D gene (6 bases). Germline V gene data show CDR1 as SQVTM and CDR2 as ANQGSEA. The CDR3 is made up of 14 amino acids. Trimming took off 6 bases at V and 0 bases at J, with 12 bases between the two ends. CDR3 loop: CSVNRDSSYNEQFF. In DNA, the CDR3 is TGCAGCGTCAATCGGGACTCCTCCTACAATGAGCAGTTCTTC.

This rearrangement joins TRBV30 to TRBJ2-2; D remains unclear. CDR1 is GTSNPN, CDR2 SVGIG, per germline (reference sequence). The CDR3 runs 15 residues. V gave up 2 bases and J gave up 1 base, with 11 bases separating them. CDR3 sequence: CAWSPPGWNTGELFF. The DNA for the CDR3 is TGTGCCTGGAGTCCCCCCGGTTGGAACACCGGGGAGCTGTTTTTT.

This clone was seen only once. CDR3 DNA: TGCAGCGCCTCATTCTCTGGAAACACCATATATTTT. Translation: CSASFSGNTIYF. The gene calls are TRBV29-1 and TRBJ1-3; no reliable D call. The V and J ends lost 7 bases and 0 bases respectively, with 7 bases between them. This CDR3 has 12 residues. CDR1 and CDR2 from the germline V gene are SQVTM and ANQGSEA. Variable domain in full (rest from reference TRBV29-1 and TRBJ1-3): SAVISQKPSRDICQRGTSLTIQCQVDSQVTMMFWYRQQPGQSLTLIATANQGSEATYESGFVIDKFPISRPNLTFSTLTVSNMSPEDSSIYLCSASFSGNTIYFGEGSWLTVV.

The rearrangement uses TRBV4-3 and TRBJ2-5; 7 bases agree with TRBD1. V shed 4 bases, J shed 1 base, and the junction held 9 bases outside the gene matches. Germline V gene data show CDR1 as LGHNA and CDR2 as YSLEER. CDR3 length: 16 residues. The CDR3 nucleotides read TGCGCCAGCAGCCGGATTGCCGGGGACAGCCAAGAGACCCAGTACTTC. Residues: CASSRIAGDSQETQYF.

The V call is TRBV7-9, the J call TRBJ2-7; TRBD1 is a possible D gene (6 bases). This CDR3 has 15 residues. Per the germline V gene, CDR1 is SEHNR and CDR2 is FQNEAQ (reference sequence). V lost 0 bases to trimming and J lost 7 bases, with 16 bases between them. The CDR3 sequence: CASSLAENRDQEQYF. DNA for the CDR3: TGTGCCAGCAGCTTAGCGGAAAACAGGGACCAAGAGCAGTACTTC.

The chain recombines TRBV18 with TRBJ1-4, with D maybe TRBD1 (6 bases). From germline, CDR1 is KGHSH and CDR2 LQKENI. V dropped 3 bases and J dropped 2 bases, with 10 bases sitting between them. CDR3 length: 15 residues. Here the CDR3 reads CASSPRGSTNEKLFF. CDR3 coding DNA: TGTGCCAGCTCACCGAGGGGGTCGACTAATGAAAAACTGTTTTTT.

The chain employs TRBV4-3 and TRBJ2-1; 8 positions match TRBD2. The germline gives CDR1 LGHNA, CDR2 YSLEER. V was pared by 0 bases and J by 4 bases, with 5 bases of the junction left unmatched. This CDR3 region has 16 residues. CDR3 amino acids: CASSQDPGLVYNEQFF. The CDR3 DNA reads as TGCGCCAGCAGCCAAGATCCGGGACTAGTTTACAATGAGCAGTTCTTC.

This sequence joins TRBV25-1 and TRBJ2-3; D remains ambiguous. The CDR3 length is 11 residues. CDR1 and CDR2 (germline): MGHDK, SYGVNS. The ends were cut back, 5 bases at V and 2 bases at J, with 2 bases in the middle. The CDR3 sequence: CASSLTDTQYF. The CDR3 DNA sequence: TGTGCCAGCAGTCTCACAGATACGCAGTATTTT.

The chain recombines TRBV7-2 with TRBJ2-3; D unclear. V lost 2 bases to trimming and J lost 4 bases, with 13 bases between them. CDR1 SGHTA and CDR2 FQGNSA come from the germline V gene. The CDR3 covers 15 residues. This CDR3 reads CASSLTGRLADTQYF. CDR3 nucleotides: TGTGCCAGCAGCTTAACGGGCAGGCTGGCAGATACGCAGTATTTT.

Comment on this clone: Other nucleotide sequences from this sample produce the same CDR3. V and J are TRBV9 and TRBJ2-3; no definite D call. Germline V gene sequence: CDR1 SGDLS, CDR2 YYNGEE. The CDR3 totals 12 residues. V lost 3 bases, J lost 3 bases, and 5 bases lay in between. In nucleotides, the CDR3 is TGTGCCAGCAGCGCCCGTACAGATACGCAGTATTTT. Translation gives CASSARTDTQYF. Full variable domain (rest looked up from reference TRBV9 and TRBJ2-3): DSGVTQTPKHLITATGQRVTLRCSPRSGDLSVYWYQQSLDQGLQFLIQYYNGEERAKGNILERFSAQQFPDLHSELNLSSLELGDSALYFCASSARTDTQYFGPGTRLTVL.

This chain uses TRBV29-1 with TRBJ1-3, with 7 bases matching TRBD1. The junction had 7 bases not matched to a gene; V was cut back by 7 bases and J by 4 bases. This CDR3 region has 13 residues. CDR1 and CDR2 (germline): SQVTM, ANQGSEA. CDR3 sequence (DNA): TGCAGCGCCTCGACAGGGTACGGAAACACCATATATTTT. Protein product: CSASTGYGNTIYF.

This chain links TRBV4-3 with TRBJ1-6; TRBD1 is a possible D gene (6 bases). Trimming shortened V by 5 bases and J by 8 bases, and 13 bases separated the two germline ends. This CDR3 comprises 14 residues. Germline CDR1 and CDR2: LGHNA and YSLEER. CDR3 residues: CASSSTGMDSPLHF. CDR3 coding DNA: TGCGCCAGCAGCTCCACAGGGATGGATTCACCCCTCCACTTT.